This T cell receptor (beta chain) was documented in a study of molecular identifiers for immune sequencing clone quantification. Study-level results: Clone sizes could be underestimated for highly expanded clones when identical TCR molecules share a barcode. More than 99% of effector molecules, versus under 1% of naive-cell molecules, belonged to clones above 20 RNA copies.

TCRdb reanalysed the PCR reads using MiXCR and keeps one entry per CDR3 protein. The sample shows roughly 100,000 distinct CDR3 sequences, less than 35% of them seen only once. Each library that profiled naive CD8 cells came from around 20,000 to 1,000,000 sorted cells with 10%, 30% or 50% RNA. Isolation of naive CD8 T cells was achieved by sorting on a CD8+CD4-CCR7+CD45RA+ phenotype. About this clonotype: As yet, its antigen is unknown.

The sequenced sample was naive CD8+ T cells from blood, with Jurkat cell RNA spiked in. The sample's subset: FACS-sorted CD8+CD4-CCR7+CD45RA+ naive T cells. The clonotype comes from a human donor in good health. Some libraries in this study had Jurkat cell RNA spiked in.

CDR3 bases: TGTGCCAGCAGTTACTCGAGACGGGACCGCACAGATACGCAGTATTTT. It translates to CASSYSRRDRTDTQYF. The V gene is TRBV6-2 or TRBV6-3, the J gene TRBJ2-3; D might be TRBD1 or TRBD2, each matching 5 bases. Trimming pared 0 bases from V and 1 base from J, leaving 11 bases between. Germline CDR1 and CDR2: MNHEY and SVGEGT. The CDR3 runs to 16 residues.